What follows are 27 T cell receptor beta chains derived from one specimen sequenced in a study of T cells in tumors after PD-1 blockade (dated by TCRdb to about 2019). The meaning of the sample's time point label: after anti-PD-1 therapy. Libraries were built with the immunoSEQ multiplex PCR assay. The clones in this table, taken by TCRdb from immuneACCESS, are in-frame only. Not every clone is retained; where verified, under half of the shortfall comes from an unresolved V gene, and the cause of the rest is unknown. This sample lists 60,000 to 65,000 clones; under 80% were detected once. Around 5% of the sample goes to the ten largest clones. The specimen was PBMCs, collected after anti-PD-1 treatment. These receptors all stem from a human donor with basal cell carcinoma.

Here the CDR3 DNA reads TGTGCCACCAGTGATGGACAGGCAGCCTACTACGAGCAGTACTTC. Translating gives CATSDGQAAYYEQYF. V usage is TRBV24-1 and J usage is TRBJ2-7, with 7 bases that match TRBD1. Losses at the gene ends were 3 bases for V and 3 bases for J; bases not matched to a gene: 7. This CDR3 has 15 amino acids. Germline V gene data show CDR1 as KGHDR and CDR2 as SFDVKD.

This rearrangement joins TRBV6-1 to TRBJ1-1, with a possible D match to TRBD1 (6 bases). Germline CDR1 reads MNHNS; CDR2 reads SASEGT. The CDR3 loop spans 12 amino acids. Trimming removed 6 bases from V and 11 bases from J, with 16 bases in between. The CDR3 spells CASSMTGSGAFF. The CDR3 DNA is TGTGCCAGCAGCATGACAGGATCGGGGGCTTTCTTT.

This clone was seen just once. V and J are TRBV21-1 and TRBJ2-1; TRBD2 reflects the table's D call only, with no check against the DNA. TRBV21-1 is a pseudogene. CDR3 length: 15 amino acids. Written as DNA, the CDR3 is TGTGCCAGCAGCCTCTCGGGGGGCGCCTCCAATGAGCAGTTCTTC. As protein: CASSLSGGASNEQFF.

This clone was counted once. This rearrangement joins TRBV27 to TRBJ1-4; D is unclear. V lost 1 base and J lost 4, with 10 bases in between. The CDR3 sequence is 15 residues long. CDR1 and CDR2 from the germline V gene are MNHEY and SMNVEV (reference sequence). CDR3 protein: CASSLLGISNEKLFF. The CDR3 coding sequence is TGTGCCAGCAGTTTATTAGGTATTAGTAATGAAAAACTGTTTTTT. The entire variable domain, with the rest obtained from reference TRBV27 and TRBJ1-4, is as follows: EAQVTQNPRYLITVTGKKLTVTCSQNMNHEYMSWYRQDPGLGLRQIYYSMNVEVTDKGDVPEGYKVSRKEKRNFPLILESPSPNQTSLYFCASSLLGISNEKLFFGSGTQLSVL.

V gene TRBV5-8 combines with J gene TRBJ2-1; D is possibly TRBD2 (6 bases). This CDR3 comprises 17 residues. Germline lookup yields CDR1 SGHTS and CDR2 YDEGEE. The ends were cut back, 0 bases at V and 1 base at J, with 14 bases in the middle. Written as DNA, the CDR3 is TGTGCCAGCAGCTTGGTCAAGCGGGTCGGGTCCTACAATGAGCAGTTCTTC. This encodes CASSLVKRVGSYNEQFF.

The V gene is TRBV2, the J gene TRBJ1-5; D unclear. This CDR3 comprises 13 residues. CDR1 and CDR2 (germline): SNHLY, FYNNEI. The ends were cut back, 6 bases at V and 3 bases at J, with 9 bases in the middle. The CDR3 DNA reads as TGTGCCAGCAGCTACATAAACAATCAGCCCCAGCATTTT. This sequence encodes CASSYINNQPQHF.

This chain links TRBV3-1 (or the pseudogene TRBV3-2) with TRBJ2-5; TRBD1 matches 10 bases. The CDR3 totals 20 residues. Germline CDR1 is LGHDT and CDR2 is YNNKEL (reference sequence). J lost 1 base, V lost 0 bases, and 14 bases had no gene match. DNA of the CDR3: TGTGCCAGCAGCCAAGATAGAGAGGGGACAGGGGTGGGATTCCAAGAGACCCAGTACTTC. It yields the protein CASSQDREGTGVGFQETQYF.

There are a few counts of this clone. The V call is TRBV6-5, the J call TRBJ1-5; TRBD1 is a possible D gene (6 bases). This CDR3 region has 15 residues. The germline V gene encodes CDR1 MNHEY and CDR2 SVGAGI. V dropped 6 bases and J dropped 2 bases, with 14 bases sitting between them. This CDR3 reads CASRPSRGGNQPQHF. CDR3 DNA: TGTGCCAGCAGACCGTCAAGGGGGGGCAATCAGCCCCAGCATTTT.

This chain uses TRBV5-1 with TRBJ2-6; D remains ambiguous. Germline V gene sequence: CDR1 SGHRS, CDR2 YFSETQ. The CDR3 is made up of 17 amino acids. V lost 3 bases and J 1 base, leaving 14 bases between the germline ends. CDR3: CASSSLTRPSGANVLTF. Here the CDR3 DNA reads TGCGCCAGCAGCTCATTGACACGTCCGTCTGGGGCCAACGTCCTGACTTTC.

This clone was seen more than once but under ten times. The chain combines TRBV5-1 with TRBJ1-6; 9 bases are shared with TRBD1. V lost 5 bases to trimming and J lost 9 bases; unmatched junction nucleotides: 9. There are 15 residues in the CDR3. Germline loops: CDR1 SGHRS, CDR2 YFSETQ. The CDR3 region is CASSSGQGGGSPLHF. Written as DNA, the CDR3 is TGCGCCAGCAGTTCGGGACAGGGAGGCGGTTCACCCCTCCACTTT.

For the CDR3, the DNA is TGTGCCAGCAGTTACTCAAATCTAGCGGGGGGAAAGACCCAGTACTTC. As protein: CASSYSNLAGGKTQYF. The gene calls are TRBV6-5 and TRBJ2-5, with 11 positions matching TRBD2. V was pared by 0 bases and J by 6 bases, with 6 bases of the junction left unmatched. The CDR3 length is 16 residues. Germline CDR1 and CDR2: MNHEY and SVGAGI.

The rearrangement links TRBV7-2 to TRBJ2-5, with D possibly called TRBD1 or TRBD2 (5 bases each). Per germline, CDR1 SGHTA and CDR2 FQGNSA. The CDR3 is 13 residues long. With 4 bases removed from V and 9 bases from J, the gap between germline ends came to 15 bases. DNA of the CDR3: TGTGCCAGCAGCTCGACAGCTAAGGAGGCCCAGTACTTC. Protein: CASSSTAKEAQYF. Full variable domain (outside the CDR3, taken from reference TRBV7-2 and TRBJ2-5): GAGVSQSPSNKVTEKGKDVELRCDPISGHTALYWYRQSLGQGLEFLIYFQGNSAPDKSGLPSDRFSAERTGGSVSTLTIQRTQQEDSAVYLCASSSTAKEAQYFGPGTRLLVL.

The rearrangement links TRBV7-9 to TRBJ1-4; 10 bases are a match to TRBD1. Germline CDR1 SEHNR, CDR2 FQNEAQ (reference sequence). The trim removed 2 bases at V and 8 bases at J, leaving 5 bases unmatched. CDR3 length: 15 residues. CDR3 amino acids: CASSLSWDRGEKLFF. CDR3 in DNA: TGTGCCAGCAGCTTAAGTTGGGACAGGGGAGAAAAACTGTTTTTT.

J is TRBJ1-6 and V is TRBV2; the match to TRBD1 covers 8 bases. J gave up 2 bases and V 8 bases, and 5 bases lay outside the gene matches. The germline V gene encodes CDR1 SNHLY and CDR2 FYNNEI. CDR3 length: 15 residues. The DNA for the CDR3 is TGTGCCAGCTATGACAGGGGAACCTATAATTCACCCCTCCACTTT. Amino acids: CASYDRGTYNSPLHF. The whole variable domain, remainder taken from reference TRBV2 and TRBJ1-6, is EPEVTQTPSHQVTQMGQEVILRCVPISNHLYFYWYRQILGQKVEFLVSFYNNEISEKSEIFDDQFSVERPDGSNFTLKIRSTKLEDSAMYFCASYDRGTYNSPLHFGNGTRLTVT.

V is TRBV25-1 and J is TRBJ1-6; 7 bases align to TRBD1. Germline trimming cut 6 bases from V and 7 bases from J; bases unmatched to any gene: 6. Germline V CDR1 and CDR2: MGHDK, SYGVNS. The CDR3 has 14 amino acids. CDR3 DNA sequence: TGTGCCAGCAGCCAGACAGGGAAGAATTCACCCCTCCACTTT. Translating it yields CASSQTGKNSPLHF.

In its sample, this clone was seen a few times. The J gene is TRBJ1-1, the V gene TRBV10-3; tentative D call: TRBD1 (5 bases). The V end was cut by 3 bases, the J end by 5 bases, with 10 bases between. The germline gives CDR1 ENHRY, CDR2 SYGVKD. CDR3 size: 13 residues. CDR3 sequence (DNA): TGTGCCATCAGTGAAAGGGGAAGTACTGAAGCTTTCTTT. Amino acid sequence: CAISERGSTEAFF.

V gene TRBV5-4 combines with J gene TRBJ2-4; 7 bases line up with TRBD1. This CDR3 comprises 14 residues. From germline, CDR1 is SGHNT and CDR2 YYREEE (reference sequence). The trim removed 3 bases at V and 2 bases at J, leaving 2 bases unmatched. CDR3 protein: CASSSQGTKNIQYF. CDR3 nucleotides: TGTGCCAGCAGCTCACAGGGGACCAAAAACATTCAGTACTTC.

The J gene is TRBJ2-7, the V gene TRBV7-2; D is unresolved. The CDR3 has 13 amino acids. Germline V gene sequence: CDR1 SGHTA, CDR2 FQGNSA. Trimming left V 1 base short and J 2 bases short, with 6 bases between. The DNA of the CDR3 is TGTGCCAGCAGCTTAGGACGGGCCTACGAGCAGTACTTC. Translating it yields CASSLGRAYEQYF.

The chain has TRBV6-1 and TRBJ2-5; 9 nucleotides line up with TRBD2. This CDR3 comprises 15 residues. The germline V gene has CDR1 MNHNS and CDR2 SASEGT. The V and J ends lost 0 bases and 5 bases, in that order; junction bases with no gene match: 4. CDR3 protein: CASSEAGLARETQYF. The CDR3, as DNA: TGTGCCAGCAGTGAAGCTGGACTAGCGAGGGAGACCCAGTACTTC.

This clone was detected once. The chain carries TRBV20-1 and TRBJ1-6; 10 bases map to TRBD1. The V gene end was trimmed by 3 bases and the J gene end by 3 bases; junction bases not matched to a gene: 5. The germline V gene encodes CDR1 DFQATT and CDR2 SNEGSKA (reference sequence). The CDR3 length is 16 residues. The CDR3 reads CSASEGQGLYNSPLHF. CDR3 coding DNA: TGCAGTGCTAGTGAGGGACAGGGGCTCTATAATTCACCCCTCCACTTT.

The chain carries TRBV6-1 and TRBJ1-5; D is ambiguous. Trimming cost V 3 bases and J 0 bases, with 0 bases left between them. Germline lookup yields CDR1 MNHNS and CDR2 SASEGT. The CDR3 consists of 12 residues. The CDR3 protein is CASSDSNQPQHF. Written as DNA, the CDR3 is TGTGCCAGCAGTGATAGCAATCAGCCCCAGCATTTT.

This clone was picked up a small number of times. The rearrangement joins TRBV6-1 to TRBJ2-1; D possibly corresponds to TRBD2 (5 bases). The CDR3 is 14 residues long. The germline gives CDR1 MNHNS, CDR2 SASEGT. The V gene lost 5 bases and the J gene lost 7 bases, with 15 bases spanning the gap. The CDR3 sequence is CASSTGSPQNEQFF. CDR3 coding DNA: TGTGCCAGCAGTACGGGAAGTCCGCAAAATGAGCAGTTCTTC.

The genes are TRBV25-1 and TRBJ1-3; D may be TRBD1 (5 bases). In germline, CDR1 is MGHDK, CDR2 SYGVNS. With 1 base removed from V and 4 bases from J, the gap between germline ends came to 20 bases. The length of the CDR3 is 18 residues. The CDR3 nucleotides are TGTGCCAGCAGTGAATCAAATATATGGGGGGGTGGAGGAAACACCATATATTTT. This codes for CASSESNIWGGGGNTIYF.

The chain uses TRBV6-5 and TRBJ2-3, with 7 bases aligning to TRBD2. Germline V lookup: CDR1 MNHEY, CDR2 SVGAGI. The V gene end was trimmed by 5 bases and the J gene end by 5 bases; junction bases not matched to a gene: 10. CDR3 length: 15 residues. CDR3 DNA sequence: TGTGCCAGCAGTCCCCCGGGGGGTGGGAGAGATACGCAGTATTTT. Its protein product is CASSPPGGGRDTQYF.

This chain links TRBV7-2 with TRBJ2-3; D might be TRBD1 or TRBD2, each matching 6 bases. This CDR3 spans 15 amino acids. Trimming left V 5 bases short and J 2 bases short, with 14 bases between. Germline values: CDR1 SGHTA, CDR2 FQGNSA. CDR3 sequence: CASSPGGLPTDTQYF. The DNA of the CDR3 is TGTGCCAGCAGCCCCGGGGGCCTCCCCACAGATACGCAGTATTTT.

This clone was observed a handful of times. This chain joins TRBV5-1 and TRBJ2-1; the D is unclear. V lost 0 bases to trimming and J lost 1 base, with 5 bases between them. This CDR3 has 14 amino acids. CDR1 is SGHRS, CDR2 YFSETQ, per germline. CDR3 sequence: CASSLGMSYNEQFF. CDR3 nucleotide sequence: TGCGCCAGCAGCTTGGGTATGTCCTACAATGAGCAGTTCTTC.

The V call is TRBV6-6, the J call TRBJ2-2; no reliable D call. Germline CDR1 MNHNY, CDR2 SVGAGI (reference sequence). V dropped 8 bases and J dropped 6 bases, with 7 bases sitting between them. The CDR3 is 11 amino acids. CDR3: CASWAAGELFF. The CDR3 nucleotides are TGTGCCAGCTGGGCTGCCGGGGAGCTGTTTTTT.